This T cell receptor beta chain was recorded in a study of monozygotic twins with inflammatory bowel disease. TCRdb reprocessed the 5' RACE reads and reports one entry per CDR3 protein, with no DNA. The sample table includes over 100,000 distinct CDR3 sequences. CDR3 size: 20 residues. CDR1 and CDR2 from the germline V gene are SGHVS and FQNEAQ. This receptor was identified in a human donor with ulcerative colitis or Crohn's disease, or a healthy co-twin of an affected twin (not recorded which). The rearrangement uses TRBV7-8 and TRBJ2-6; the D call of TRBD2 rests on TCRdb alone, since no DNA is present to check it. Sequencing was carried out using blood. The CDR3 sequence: CASSLRVSSSGVSGANVLTF.